There are many counts of the clone carrying this TCR beta chain. What it binds is not known. This record belongs to a study of T cells in Graves' hyperthyroidism and ophthalmopathy. Overall study: Peripheral blood was secured at the point of initial diagnosis, before any treatment. Regarding the study as a whole: Stable hyperthyroidism and ophthalmopathy were separated using 13 V-J signatures.

The CDR3 runs to 15 residues. The V and J ends lost 1 base and 2 bases respectively, with 7 bases between them. Germline V gene sequence: CDR1 SGHRS, CDR2 YFSETQ. Uncontrolled infection, other autoimmune disease, pregnancy or lactation barred patients from enrollment. Researchers took RNA transcripts and amplified the TCR beta CDR3 regions from them. The HTBI primer set was used in a first-round RT-PCR of the TCR CDR3. A single record per CDR3 protein comes from TCRdb applying MiXCR to the multiplex PCR reads. This table has around 56,000 distinct CDR3 sequences, around 50% appearing once. The chain is built from TRBV5-1 and TRBJ2-6; D is unclear. The sample was blood. The receptor's source is a woman in her 30s with Graves' ophthalmopathy. CDR3 DNA: TGCGCCAGCAGCTTGCAGTTAACTGGGGCCAACGTCCTGACTTTC. Encoded protein: CASSLQLTGANVLTF.